This T cell receptor (beta chain) was obtained from a study of beta chain features in type 1 diabetes (dated by TCRdb to the late 2010s). Study-level background: No differences in mean age, gender distribution, total cell number or subset yield were found between patients and healthy donors. A total of roughly 100 million sorted cells were examined across all samples, and RNA yield correlated strongly with the number of cells per subset. The study compared the TCRB repertoires of sorted circulating CD4+ T cell subsets in recently diagnosed type 1 diabetes patients with those in matched healthy donors. Regulatory and stem cell-like memory subsets were isolated from only 8 patients and roughly eight healthy donors, whereas naive and central memory subsets came from all 30 or so donors. Findings and caveats that apply to the study as a whole: Shorter templates might have been favored by PCR, but patient and control samples were amplified and corrected together, so both groups would have been affected equally by any skew. At VDJ recombination sites, type 1 diabetes patients had fewer insertions and more deleted nucleotides, which implies abnormalities in thymic rearrangement. Because cDNA rather than genomic DNA was sequenced, highly expressing activated cells could have been over-represented, although no difference in activation and CD3 levels was found between groups. Type 1 diabetes patients showed a moderate but significant shortening of TCRB CDR3 length in all four CD4+ subsets. Because the HLA sub-analyses included only small numbers of individuals, any influence of HLA type on TCRB rearrangement was left unresolved. Naive, central memory and regulatory TCRB repertoires appeared to be more alike among patients than among healthy donors.

CDR3 length: 15 amino acids, cysteine to phenylalanine. The entry retains the CDR3 DNA only, 45 bases that are in frame from base 1. Ends trimmed: V by 0 bases, J by 3 bases; bases unmatched to a gene: 2. Per the germline V gene (reference sequence), LNHNV is the CDR1 and YYDKDF is the CDR2. All of the isolated RNA was reverse transcribed with the High Capacity cDNA Reverse Transcription Kit, so expressed TCRB transcripts were sequenced. Deep immunoSEQ sequencing was applied to naive, central memory and regulatory T cell samples, giving an average of about 3.7 million total reads per sample. Sorted cells were lysed in RLT buffer and RNA was extracted with DNase-treated RNeasy Micro or Mini kits, depending on cell number. To prevent cross-contamination, every cell subset was processed on its own, while patient and healthy donor samples were processed together. TCRB sequences were amplified from cDNA with the immunoSEQ multiplex PCR, producing 87-bp fragments spanning the CDR3 region. Sequencing of the amplicons was done on the Illumina HiSeq platform. As for the authors' bioinformatics: Synthetic template baselines were used to correct PCR bias computationally, reads within Hamming distance 2 were collapsed, and singletons that could not be merged were discarded. Reads were aligned against IMGT so that V, D and J genes, CDR3 length and insertions or deletions at six rearrangement sites could be assigned. Within each subset, clonotype counts were normalized to sorted cell number, and only after that were true diversity and Gini coefficients computed with the tcR R package. Repertoire sharing was quantified using the overlap coefficient calculated on TCRB nucleotide sequences. TCRdb provides this immuneACCESS table in a form limited to in-frame rearrangements. Some clones are lacking; in checked studies, under half of them reflect an unresolved V gene, and why the rest are absent is not known. V and J calls and clone size come straight from that table; D and trimming were deduced from the DNA. This sample is represented by 35,000 or so clones; roughly 64% of them were singletons. The ten largest account for approximately 2% of the sample.

As concerns this clone: Its antigen remains unidentified. No clone much larger than this one lies a single base away; base qualities are absent.

A single peripheral blood draw of approximately 100 mL on average was collected from each donor into heparinised tubes. Using a panel that included CD45RO, CCR7, CD25, CD127, CD95 and CD27, naive, central memory, regulatory and stem cell-like memory CD4+ T cells were sorted on a BD FACSAria II. All sorted populations exceeded 95% purity. PBMCs were separated immediately by Lymphoprep density gradient centrifugation and were stained directly, without being cultured. So that batch effects would be minimized, each experiment stained and sorted samples in pairs, pairing one healthy donor with one patient.

This receptor was obtained from a woman aged 25 to 45 in good health. The chain links TRBV15 with TRBJ2-3; 8 bases in the middle match TRBD1. The sequenced material came from Tregs from blood. The sample's cell subset or site label, in plain terms: regulatory CD4+ T cells. The nucleotides read TGTGCCACCAGCAGAGAACAGGGGGGAACAGATACGCAGTATTTT. It encodes CATSREQGGTDTQYF.